A single sample is the source of the 3 T cell receptor beta chains below, sequenced in a study of cytomegalovirus exposure and HLA in healthy donors. Profiled with immunoSEQ multiplex PCR; TCRdb holds only in-frame clones, not every one. Among some 340,000 clones, about 90% were seen once, and the ten largest hold over 1%. The sample comprised PBMCs. Receptors originate from a woman aged 25 to 39 in good health and CMV-seropositive.

This clone was recorded only once. The chain's CDR3 is CASSHRQTYEQYF. CDR3 coding DNA: TGTGCCAGCAGTCATAGACAGACCTACGAGCAGTACTTC. The rearrangement uses TRBV28 and TRBJ2-7, with D possibly TRBD1 on 5 matching bases. The CDR3 loop spans 13 amino acids. Germline-derived CDR1 and CDR2 are MDHEN and SYDVKM. The V and J ends lost 5 bases and 2 bases respectively, with 10 bases between them.

CDR3 nucleotide sequence: TGTGCCACCAGCAGCGGGACAGGGCCTGAAGGCTACACCTTC. Its protein is CATSSGTGPEGYTF. The gene calls are TRBV15 and TRBJ1-2, with TRBD1 matching over 9 bases. CDR3 length equals 14 residues. J was trimmed by 8 bases and V by 3 bases; bases with no gene match: 7. Germline V gives CDR1 LNHNV, CDR2 YYDKDF (reference sequence).

The genes are TRBV27 and TRBJ2-3; 10 nucleotides align to TRBD1. The CDR3 covers 19 residues. CDR1 is MNHEY and CDR2 is SMNVEV in the germline V gene (reference sequence). V shed 4 bases and J 1 base; nucleotides not matched to a gene: 14. The CDR3 bases are TGTGCCAGCAGTTCACCTTATAGACAGGGGGCATGGGGCACAGATACGCAGTATTTT. Its protein is CASSSPYRQGAWGTDTQYF.